This T cell receptor beta chain was captured in a study of radiotherapy plus CTLA-4 blockade in lung cancer. The repertoire was sequenced with immunoSEQ multiplex PCR; TCRdb's copy has only in-frame clones and lacks some. The sample has fewer than 100,000 clones; about 79% are singletons. V was shortened by 4 bases and J by 2 bases, with 10 bases between the two germline ends. The CDR3 extends over 13 amino acids. Germline assignment: CDR1 SGHDT and CDR2 YYEEEE. This receptor was identified in a human donor with non-small cell lung cancer whose response to radiotherapy plus ipilimumab could not be evaluated. Some clones in this sample may be carry-over from other donors' samples. The rearrangement joins TRBV5-6 to TRBJ2-7; D possibly corresponds to TRBD2 (5 bases). The sample consisted of peripheral blood, taken from a patient treated with radiotherapy plus ipilimumab. The DNA for the CDR3 is TGTGCCAGCAGCGGGGAGTGGCCCTACGAGCAGTACTTC. Protein sequence: CASSGEWPYEQYF.